Described below is a single T cell receptor beta chain sequence and its context. Its antigen has not been determined. Within one base of it there is no much larger clone, and no base qualities were kept. Other DNA sequences of this sample code for an identical CDR3. TCRbeta CDR3 regions were amplified from genomic DNA by means of the immunoSEQ Assay, a bias-controlled multiplex PCR. Concerning the study's data processing: The number of nucleated cells in each sample was estimated from the amplification of reference gene primers within the assay. To quantify the absolute abundance of each unique TCRbeta CDR3 rearrangement, sequence reads were collapsed and filtered. For each sample, productive Simpson clonality was calculated as the square root of Simpson's diversity index across productive rearrangements. Here the immuneACCESS table is served through TCRdb, limited to in-frame sequences with V and J called. Missing clones are a known gap in these copies; in checked studies unresolved V genes cover under half, and the rest lacks a known reason. V and J calls and clone size are given by that table; D and trimming were obtained from the DNA. The sample table contains 150,000 to 200,000 clones; only one count was recorded for 65% to 80% of them. Clones ranked in the top ten supply roughly a sixth of the sample.

The data originate from a study of blood T cell repertoires in COVID-19 (TCRdb year 2020). Turning to the overall study: Collaborator samples came from the United States, Italy and Spain and covered acute and convalescent phases of COVID-19. Subjects who had been exposed to COVID-19, were actively infected with it, or had recovered from it provided the deeply sampled blood TCRbeta repertoires that made up the dataset. The repertoires were released in a freely available public database intended as a resource for research on the immune response to SARS-CoV-2. Where available, HLA class I and class II types were taken from metadata supplied by the sample provider and were not determined by assay-based typing. The material from the prospective study consisted of cDNA or gDNA derived from T cells, B-cell-depleted T cells, or PBMCs. A de-identified subject ID, COVID-19 status, age in years and sex were almost always included in the sample metadata. Samples were obtained from the ongoing ImmuneRACE study (first 160 participants) and from 950 to 1,500 subjects provided by 6 global collaborators. The paper's findings and limits, for the study overall: The amount of clinical and demographic metadata varied by source and participant and was provided uncurated.

Reading the germline V gene (reference sequence) gives CDR1 SEHNR and CDR2 FQNEAQ. The germline ends are 6 bases apart after V is trimmed by 0 bases and J by 1 base. From the cysteine through the phenylalanine, the CDR3 covers 14 amino acids. Only CDR3 DNA remains: 42 bases, in frame from the first base. Enrolling through a virtual design, the prospective study's participants ranged in age from roughly 18 to 95 years and lived across about two dozen United States geographic areas. To assign participants to cohorts, the prospective study relied on clinical history that participants themselves reported in a screening survey and a study questionnaire. In the prospective study, whole blood, serum and a nasopharyngeal or oropharyngeal swab were collected from each participant by mobile phlebotomists. Over a roughly 2-month period, participants in the prospective study had the option of providing additional blood draws and questionnaires. Blood samples from the prospective study were shipped frozen or at room temperature prior to DNA extraction.

The source material was PBMCs or T cells enriched from blood (not recorded which). This TCR came from a woman in her forties or fifties with acute COVID-19. The V gene is TRBV7-9 and the J gene is TRBJ1-1; a tentative D call is TRBD1 (5 bases match). CDR3 reads: CASSLAGANTEAFF. DNA sequence: TGTGCCAGCAGCTTAGCTGGGGCGAACACTGAAGCTTTCTTT.